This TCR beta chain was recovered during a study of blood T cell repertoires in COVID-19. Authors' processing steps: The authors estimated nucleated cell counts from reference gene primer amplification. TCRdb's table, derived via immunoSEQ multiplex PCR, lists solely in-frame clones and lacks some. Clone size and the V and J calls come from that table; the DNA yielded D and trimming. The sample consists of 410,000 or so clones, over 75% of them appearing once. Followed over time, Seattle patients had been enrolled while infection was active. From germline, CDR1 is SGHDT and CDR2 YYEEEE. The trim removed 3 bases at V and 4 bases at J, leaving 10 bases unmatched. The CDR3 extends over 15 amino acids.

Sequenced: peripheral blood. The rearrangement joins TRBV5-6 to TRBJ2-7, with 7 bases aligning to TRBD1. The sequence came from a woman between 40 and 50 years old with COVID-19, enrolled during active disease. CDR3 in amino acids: CASSSTGTVLYEQYF. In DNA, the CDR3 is TGTGCCAGCAGCTCAACCGGGACAGTTCTTTACGAGCAGTACTTC. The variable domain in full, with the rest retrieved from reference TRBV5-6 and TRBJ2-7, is DAGVTQSPTHLIKTRGQQVTLRCSPKSGHDTVSWYQQALGQGPQFIFQYYEEEERQRGNFPDRFSGHQFPNYSSELNVNALLLGDSALYLCASSSTGTVLYEQYFGPGTRLTVT.